A selection of T cell receptor beta chains follows, all from one sample in a study of human T cells and chemical hapten exposure. TCRdb reprocessed the RACE reads with MiXCR, giving one entry per CDR3 protein. In the table there are about 380,000 distinct CDR3 sequences, 4.5% to 5.5% of which are singletons. The sample consisted of whole blood, taken in connection with sensitization to the hapten diphenylcyclopropenone (DPC). Source of these receptors: a woman aged 50 to 65 with alopecia areata. Some clones in this sample may be carry-over from other donors' samples. Each CDR3 is given with its conserved first and last residue. D genes are given only for firm matches. Clone size is stated in some rows and not others, as once, few, many or a class when expanded.

D gene | clone size | J gene | V gene | CDR3 DNA | CDR3 protein
- | few | TRBJ1-2 | TRBV29-1 | TGCAGCGTTGAAGATCGGGACCAGCCCTATGGCTACACCTTC | CSVEDRDQPYGYTF
TRBD1 | few | TRBJ2-3 | TRBV7-9 | TGTGCCAGCAGCACCCGGACAGGGGGAGGCACAGATACGCAGTATTTT | CASSTRTGGGTDTQYF
- | few | TRBJ1-1 | TRBV4-1 | TGCGCCAGCAGCCAATACGGGGGGCCTGAAGCTTTCTTT | CASSQYGGPEAFF
- | many | TRBJ2-5 | TRBV29-1 | TGCAGCGTTGAAGAGGCCTGGACGGGGTACCAAGAGACCCAGTACTTC | CSVEEAWTGYQETQYF
- | many | TRBJ2-3 | TRBV27 | TGTGCCAGCAGTTTATCGACGGGCGCAGATACGCAGTATTTT | CASSLSTGADTQYF
- | many | TRBJ2-3 | TRBV6-2/TRBV6-3 | TGTGCCAGCAGTTACAGTCGCGTCAGCAACACAGATACGCAGTATTTT | CASSYSRVSNTDTQYF
- | many | TRBJ2-3 | TRBV10-2 | TGCGCCAGCAGTGCCACAGATACGCAGTATTTT | CASSATDTQYF
- | - | TRBJ1-5 | TRBV7-9 | TGTGCCAGCAGCTTAGAGGCTGGGGGGACGGGGCCCCAGCATTTT | CASSLEAGGTGPQHF
TRBD2 | - | TRBJ2-3 | TRBV7-7 | TGTGCCAGCAGCTTAGCCACTAGCGGACTACAGTATTTT | CASSLATSGLQYF
TRBD2 | few | TRBJ2-1 | TRBV30 | TGTGCCTGGACCCCGGCGCCTAGCGGGGGGTTCTCCTACAATGAGCAGTTCTTC | CAWTPAPSGGFSYNEQFF
- | many | TRBJ2-2 | TRBV12-3/TRBV12-4 | TGTGCCAGCAGAGCCCCGAACACCGGGGAGCTGTTTTTT | CASRAPNTGELFF
- | - | TRBJ1-2 | TRBV29-1 | TGCAGCGTTGAATCGGAGGGCAGGAACTATGGCTACACCTTC | CSVESEGRNYGYTF
- | many | TRBJ2-7 | TRBV29-1 | - | CSVASGTGSHF
- | many | TRBJ1-1 | TRBV2 | TGTGCCAGTCTGTTGGAGATGAACACTGAAGCTTTCTTT | CASLLEMNTEAFF
TRBD2 | - | TRBJ2-1 | TRBV27 | TGTGCCAGCAGTACCCTAGGAGCGGGAGACGGGAATGAGCAGTTCTTC | CASSTLGAGDGNEQFF
TRBD1 | - | TRBJ2-2 | TRBV7-2 | TGTGCCAGCAGCAGGGGACAGGCCGGGGAGCTGTTTTTT | CASSRGQAGELFF
- | many | TRBJ2-1 | TRBV2 | TGTGCCAGCAGTGAACAGGGAGTTCCGGGAAATGAGCAGTTCTTC | CASSEQGVPGNEQFF
TRBD1 | - | TRBJ1-2 | TRBV29-1 | TGCAGCGTTTCGGACAGGGGGATAAGCTACACCTTC | CSVSDRGISYTF
- | many | TRBJ2-7 | TRBV5-1 | TGCGCCAGCAGCTTGGAAGGCGGCCTAGAATTGTTC | CASSLEGGLELF
- | many | TRBJ1-1 | TRBV25-1 | TGTGCCAGCAGTGGCACAGGGAGCACTGAAGCTTTCTTT | CASSGTGSTEAFF
- | many | TRBJ2-3 | TRBV4-3 | TGCGCCAGCAGCCTAGAGGGTAGCAGTTCCAGCACAGATACGCAGTATTTT | CASSLEGSSSSTDTQYF
- | once | TRBJ1-2 | TRBV4-1 | TGCGCCAGCAGCCAATCTGTCTACGGGGCTAACTATGGCTACACCTTC | CASSQSVYGANYGYTF
TRBD2 | - | TRBJ2-3 | TRBV27 | TGTGCCAGCAAGGTTCTAGCGGGAGCCGCAGATACGCAGTATTTT | CASKVLAGAADTQYF
- | many | TRBJ2-5 | TRBV29-1 | TGCAGCGTGGCTACAGGGTTAGAGACCCAGTACTTC | CSVATGLETQYF
- | few | TRBJ1-2 | TRBV27 | TGTGCCAGCAGTTTAGGGCCCCTTGGGTCCTATGGCTACACCTTC | CASSLGPLGSYGYTF
- | many | TRBJ1-1 | TRBV28 | TGTGCCAGCAGTTTATTGCAGGACCCCGCAGGGGCTTTCTTT | CASSLLQDPAGAFF
- | - | TRBJ2-3 | TRBV11-2 | TGTGCCAGCAGCGAAACGGGCCTAACCTGGTCCGATACGCAGTATTTT | CASSETGLTWSDTQYF
- | - | TRBJ2-3 | TRBV9 | TGTGCCAGCAGCGTACGGAGCCAACCACCCGATACGCAGTATTTT | CASSVRSQPPDTQYF
- | many | TRBJ2-3 | TRBV6-5 | TGTGCCAGCAGTTACGGCCTATCCACAGATACGCAGTATTTT | CASSYGLSTDTQYF
- | few | TRBJ2-7 | TRBV6-5 | TGTGCCAGCAGTAATGGACAGAATCCCTACTACGAGCAGTACTTC | CASSNGQNPYYEQYF
- | many | TRBJ2-4 | TRBV28 | TGTGCCAGCGGGGGGCAGGGCCTTAAAATTCAGTACTTC | CASGGQGLKIQYF
TRBD1 | many | TRBJ2-5 | TRBV20-1 | TGCAGTGCTAGAGCTCCGGACAGGGGAGAGACCCAGTACTTC | CSARAPDRGETQYF
TRBD2 | - | TRBJ2-1 | TRBV29-1 | TGCAGCGTTGGTGGGACTAGCGGGAGGCAGAGCTCCTACAATGAGCAGTTCTTC | CSVGGTSGRQSSYNEQFF
- | many | TRBJ2-3 | TRBV28 | TGTGCCAGCAGTTTACGGGAAAGGCCGGATACGCAGTATTTT | CASSLRERPDTQYF
- | many | TRBJ1-6 | TRBV3-1 | TGTGCCAGCAGCCACGGGGGCTCCTATAATTCACCCCTCCACTTT | CASSHGGSYNSPLHF
- | - | TRBJ1-5 | TRBV2 | TGTGCCAGCAGTGAAACAGACAATCAGCCCCAGCATTTT | CASSETDNQPQHF
- | many | TRBJ2-1 | TRBV19 | TGTGCCAGTAGTCGATCGGATCGACTTGCCCCGCCCTACAATGAGCAGTTCTTC | CASSRSDRLAPPYNEQFF
- | many | TRBJ2-2 | TRBV7-2 | TGTGCCAGCAGTGGACAGCCGAACACCGGGGAGCTGTTTTTT | CASSGQPNTGELFF
TRBD1 | few | TRBJ1-5 | TRBV5-5 | TGTGCCATCCAGACAGGGGCTGAATATCAGCCCCAGCATTTT | CAIQTGAEYQPQHF
TRBD1 | few | TRBJ1-4 | TRBV12-5 | TGTGCTAGTGGTGCCTGGACAGGAAGGCAAGAAAAACTGTTTTTT | CASGAWTGRQEKLFF
- | many | TRBJ2-6 | TRBV29-1 | TGCAGCGTTTTCCTACAGGGACCTGGGGCCAACGTCCTGACTTTC | CSVFLQGPGANVLTF
- | many | TRBJ1-5 | TRBV4-1 | TGCGCCAGCAGCCAGGGCCGAGGTCAGCCCCAGCATTTT | CASSQGRGQPQHF
TRBD1 | many | TRBJ1-1 | TRBV7-2 | TGTGCCAGCAGCTTAGTCCACGGAGGACAGGGATGGGGTGAAGCTTTCTTT | CASSLVHGGQGWGEAFF
- | many | TRBJ2-3 | TRBV2 | TGTGCCAGCACCGCTGCGGGGGATACGCAGTATTTT | CASTAAGDTQYF
- | many | TRBJ2-7 | TRBV29-1 | TGCAGCGTTGTTGAACGGGAGGAGCAGTACTTC | CSVVEREEQYF
- | many | TRBJ2-7 | TRBV27 | TGTGCCACCACATCCGATTACGAGCAGTACTTC | CATTSDYEQYF